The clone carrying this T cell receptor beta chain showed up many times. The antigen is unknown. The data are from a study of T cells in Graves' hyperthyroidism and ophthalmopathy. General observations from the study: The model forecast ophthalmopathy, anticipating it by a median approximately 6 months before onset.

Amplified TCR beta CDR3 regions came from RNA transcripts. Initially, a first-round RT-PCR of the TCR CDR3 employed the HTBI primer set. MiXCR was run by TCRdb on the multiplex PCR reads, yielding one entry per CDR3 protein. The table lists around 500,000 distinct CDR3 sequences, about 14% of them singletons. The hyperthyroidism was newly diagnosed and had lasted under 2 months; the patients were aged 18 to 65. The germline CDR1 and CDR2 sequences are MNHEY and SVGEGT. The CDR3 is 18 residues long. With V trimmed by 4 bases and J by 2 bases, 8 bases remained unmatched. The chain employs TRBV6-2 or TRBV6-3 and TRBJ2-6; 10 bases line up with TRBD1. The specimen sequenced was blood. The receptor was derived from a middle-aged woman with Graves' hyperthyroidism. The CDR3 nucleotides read TGTGCCAGCAGTTCAGCCGGGACAGGGGTCACTGGGGCCAACGTCCTGACTTTC. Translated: CASSSAGTGVTGANVLTF.